This is a list of T cell receptor beta chains from one sample in a study of blood T cell repertoires in COVID-19. Sequenced by immunoSEQ multiplex PCR; TCRdb stores in-frame clones only, minus some. The table lists fewer than 20,000 clones, 80% to 90% of them singletons, with 35% in the top ten. Sequencing was performed on peripheral blood. The receptors come from a man aged 70-80 years in a cohort sampled during active COVID-19. Both conserved end residues are part of each CDR3. The D gene is left open where the match is weak. Expanded clones get a size class; other rows say once, few or many, or leave the size out.

d_call	clone_size	v_call	j_call	cdr3_nt	cdr3_aa
TRBD1	.	TRBV14	TRBJ2-5	TGTGCCAGCAGCCAAGAGAGGACATCCCTTAGAGACAGGGCCCAAGAGACCCAGTACTTC	CASSQERTSLRDRAQETQYF
.	few	TRBV5-8	TRBJ2-7	TGTGCCAGCAGCTTGTGGCACGAGCAGTACTTC	CASSLWHEQYF
TRBD1	.	TRBV9	TRBJ1-4	TGTGCCAGCAGCGTGGGACAGGGCGGTGAAAAACTGTTTTTT	CASSVGQGGEKLFF
TRBD1	.	TRBV11-3	TRBJ2-2	TGTGCCAGCAGCAGCGACAGGGGCGCCGGGGAGCTGTTTTTT	CASSSDRGAGELFF
.	.	TRBV29-1	TRBJ2-7	TGCAGCGTTGAATTTACTAGCCACGAGCAGTACTTC	CSVEFTSHEQYF
TRBD1	.	TRBV28	TRBJ1-1	TGTGCCAGCAGTTTGAGGGGGCTGACTGAAGCTTTCTTT	CASSLRGLTEAFF
TRBD2	.	TRBV5-1	TRBJ2-3	TGCGCCAGCAGCTTGGTGGACGGGGGGAGCACAGATACGCAGTATTTT	CASSLVDGGSTDTQYF
TRBD1	.	TRBV9	TRBJ1-3	TGTGCCAGCAGCGTAGTAGGGACAGGGGACGGAAACACCATATATTTT	CASSVVGTGDGNTIYF
TRBD2	.	TRBV5-1	TRBJ2-7	TGCGCCAGCAGCTTGGTACTAGCGGGAACCTACGAGCAGTACTTC	CASSLVLAGTYEQYF
.	.	TRBV7-9	TRBJ1-1	TGTGCCAGCAGCTTAGGCGAGGACTGGGAAGCTTTCTTT	CASSLGEDWEAFF
TRBD1	.	TRBV11-1	TRBJ2-7	TGTGCCAGCAGGGGGGACAGGGCCTCCTACGAGCAGTACTTC	CASRGDRASYEQYF
TRBD1	.	TRBV28	TRBJ1-3	TGTGCCAGCAGACCACAGGGGGGAAACACCATATATTTT	CASRPQGGNTIYF
TRBD1	.	TRBV28	TRBJ1-2	TGTGCCAGCAGTTTATCCTCGGACAGGGTGGTCTATGGCTACACCTTC	CASSLSSDRVVYGYTF
TRBD1	.	TRBV6-1	TRBJ2-5	TGTGCCAGCAGTGGGAAAAATTACAGGGGAAAGGAGGAGACCCAGTACTTC	CASSGKNYRGKEETQYF
TRBD1	.	TRBV2	TRBJ2-4	TGTGCCAGCAGTGTAGACAGGGGGTCAAACATTCAGTACTTC	CASSVDRGSNIQYF
TRBD2	.	TRBV7-3	TRBJ2-2	TGTGCCAGCAGCTCGGGACTAAGGTTCACCGGGGAGCTGTTTTTT	CASSSGLRFTGELFF
.	.	TRBV6-2/TRBV6-3	TRBJ1-1	TGTGCCAGCAGTTACAGCAGGGGGAACACTGAAGCTTTCTTT	CASSYSRGNTEAFF
TRBD1	few	TRBV9	TRBJ2-1	TGTGCCAGCAGCGTAGCGCCCGGACAGGGGAGAAATGAGCAGTTCTTC	CASSVAPGQGRNEQFF
TRBD2	once	TRBV11-2	TRBJ2-5	TGTGCCAGCAGCAATTACAGGGGGGACAGCGGGAGGGAAGAGACCCAGTACTTC	CASSNYRGDSGREETQYF
.	.	TRBV28	TRBJ1-1	TGTGCCAGCAGTTTACAAAACACTGAAGCTTTCTTT	CASSLQNTEAFF
TRBD2	.	TRBV30	TRBJ2-7	TGTGCCTGGAGTGCAGCGGGAGCGAGCGAGCAGTACTTC	CAWSAAGASEQYF
TRBD2	.	TRBV11-1	TRBJ2-1	TGTGCCAGCAGCCCAGATGGTAGCGGGAGGGCCAGTGAGCAGTTCTTC	CASSPDGSGRASEQFF
.	.	TRBV19	TRBJ1-2	TGTGCCAGTAGTATAGGAGCCAGGCCTAACTATGGCTACACCTTC	CASSIGARPNYGYTF
.	.	TRBV5-5	TRBJ2-3	TGTGCCAGCAGCTTGGAGTTTGCCAGATCCACAGATACGCAGTATTTT	CASSLEFARSTDTQYF
TRBD1	.	TRBV25-1	TRBJ1-2	TGTGCCAGCAGTGAAGCAGGGGGAAAGAGCTACACCTTC	CASSEAGGKSYTF
.	once	TRBV4-2	TRBJ2-7	TGTGCCAGCAGCCAAGGGGCTGGTGAGCAGTACTTC	CASSQGAGEQYF
TRBD1	.	TRBV4-1	TRBJ2-6	TGCGCCAGCAGCCTCCGGGACAGAGACCTGACTTTC	CASSLRDRDLTF
.	.	TRBV10-1	TRBJ2-3	TGCGCCAGCAGTGACTTCGGCAGTGTGGACAGTCCCAACACAGATACGCAGTATTTT	CASSDFGSVDSPNTDTQYF
TRBD1	.	TRBV3-1/TRBV3-2	TRBJ1-1	TGTGCCAGCAGCGCATGGGACAGCCAGAACACTGAAGCTTTCTTT	CASSAWDSQNTEAFF
.	.	TRBV7-2	TRBJ2-7	TGTGCCAGCAGCCCCGACTATTCCTACGAGCAGTACTTC	CASSPDYSYEQYF
.	.	TRBV4-1	TRBJ1-5	TGCGCCAGCAGCCGTTATTCAGGGAGGAATCAGCCCCAGCATTTT	CASSRYSGRNQPQHF
.	.	TRBV6-5	TRBJ2-1	TGTGCCAGCTACCGAGGGGGAGGGGATTACAATGAGCAGTTCTTC	CASYRGGGDYNEQFF
.	.	TRBV6-2/TRBV6-3	TRBJ2-2	TGTGCCAGCAGTTTCCTGCAGGGGTCCGGGGAGCTGTTTTTT	CASSFLQGSGELFF
.	.	TRBV15	TRBJ1-5	TGTGCCACCAGCAGAGGGATGGACACTTATAGCAATCAGCCCCAGCATTTT	CATSRGMDTYSNQPQHF
.	.	TRBV7-2	TRBJ2-3	TGTGCCAGCAGCTTTGGACCGGGGGATACGCAGTATTTT	CASSFGPGDTQYF
.	.	TRBV5-1	TRBJ1-1	TGCGCCAGCAGCTTGTATGGACACATGAACACTGAAGCTTTCTTT	CASSLYGHMNTEAFF
TRBD2	.	TRBV9	TRBJ2-3	TGTGCCAGCAGCGTAGAGTGGCGGGAGCCCCCAGATACGCAGTATTTT	CASSVEWREPPDTQYF
TRBD1	.	TRBV19	TRBJ2-7	TGTGCCAGTAGCGACAGGGTAAGCTACGAGCAGTACTTC	CASSDRVSYEQYF
TRBD1	.	TRBV7-2	TRBJ2-5	TGTGCCAGCAGCTCGGACAGGGTGAGGACCCAGTACTTC	CASSSDRVRTQYF
TRBD2	.	TRBV5-1	TRBJ2-2	TGCGCCAGCAGCTCTATAGCGGGAACGAACACCGGGGAGCTGTTTTTT	CASSSIAGTNTGELFF
TRBD2	.	TRBV7-8	TRBJ2-1	TGTGCCAGCAGCATACGTCTAGCGGGATCCTACAATGAGCAGTTCTTC	CASSIRLAGSYNEQFF
TRBD2	once	TRBV2	TRBJ2-7	TGTGCCAGCAGTCCGGGACTAGCTATATACGAGCAGTACTTC	CASSPGLAIYEQYF
.	once	TRBV4-3	TRBJ2-7	TGCGCCAGCAGCCAAGAGTTACGTCCAGATATCGACGAGCAGTACTTC	CASSQELRPDIDEQYF
.	.	TRBV28	TRBJ1-1	TGTGCCAGCAGTTTAACGGTCAGGGCCACTGAAGCTTTCTTT	CASSLTVRATEAFF
.	.	TRBV10-3	TRBJ1-5	TGTGCCATCAGTGAGGAACTGGGACTGCCACCTCGTCAGCCCCAGCATTTT	CAISEELGLPPRQPQHF
.	once	TRBV28	TRBJ1-2	TGTGCCAGCAGGGTTACGACGGGTTATGGCTACACCTTC	CASRVTTGYGYTF
TRBD2	.	TRBV30	TRBJ2-1	TGTGCCTGGAGTTCATCCCGGGACTATCCCCCTGCTTACAATGAGCAGTTCTTC	CAWSSSRDYPPAYNEQFF
TRBD2	.	TRBV6-2/TRBV6-3	TRBJ2-7	TGTGCCAGCAGTCTTCTCGGGACTAGCGACCTCGGGGAGCAGTACTTC	CASSLLGTSDLGEQYF
TRBD2	.	TRBV28	TRBJ2-4	TGTGCCAGTCAGCTAGCGGGAGGGGCTAGGGCCAAAAACATTCAGTACTTC	CASQLAGGARAKNIQYF